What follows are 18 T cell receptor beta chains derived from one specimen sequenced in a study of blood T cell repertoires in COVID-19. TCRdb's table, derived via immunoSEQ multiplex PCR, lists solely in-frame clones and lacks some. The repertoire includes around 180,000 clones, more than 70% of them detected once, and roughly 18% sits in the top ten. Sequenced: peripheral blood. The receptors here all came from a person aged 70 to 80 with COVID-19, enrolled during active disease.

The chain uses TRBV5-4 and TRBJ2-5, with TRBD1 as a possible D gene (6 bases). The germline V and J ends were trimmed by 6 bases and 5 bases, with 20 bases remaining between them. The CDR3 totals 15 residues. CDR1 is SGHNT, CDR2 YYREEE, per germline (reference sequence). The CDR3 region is CASIPPGHYLETQYF. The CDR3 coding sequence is TGTGCCAGCATCCCTCCGGGACATTACTTGGAGACCCAGTACTTC.

The CDR3 loop is CASSQDLNSGYQETQYF. In DNA form, the CDR3 reads TGTGCCAGCAGCCAAGATTTGAATAGCGGATACCAAGAGACCCAGTACTTC. The chain recombines TRBV3-1 (or the pseudogene TRBV3-2) with TRBJ2-5, with D perhaps matching TRBD2 (6 bases). This CDR3 contains 17 residues. Per the germline V gene, CDR1 is LGHDT and CDR2 is YNNKEL (reference sequence). V was trimmed by 0 bases and J by 0 bases, leaving 14 bases between them.

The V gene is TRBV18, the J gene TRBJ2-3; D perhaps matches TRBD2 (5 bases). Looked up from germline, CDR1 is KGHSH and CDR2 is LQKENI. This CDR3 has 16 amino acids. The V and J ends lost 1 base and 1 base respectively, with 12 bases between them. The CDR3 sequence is CASSPQGRGGTDTQYF. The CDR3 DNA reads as TGTGCCAGCTCACCACAAGGTCGGGGAGGCACAGATACGCAGTATTTT.

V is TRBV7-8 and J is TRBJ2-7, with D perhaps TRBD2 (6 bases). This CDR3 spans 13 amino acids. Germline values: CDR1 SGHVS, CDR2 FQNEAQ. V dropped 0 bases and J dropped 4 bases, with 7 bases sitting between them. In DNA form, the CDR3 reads TGTGCCAGCAGCTTAGCGGCGGGGTACGAGCAGTACTTC. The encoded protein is CASSLAAGYEQYF.

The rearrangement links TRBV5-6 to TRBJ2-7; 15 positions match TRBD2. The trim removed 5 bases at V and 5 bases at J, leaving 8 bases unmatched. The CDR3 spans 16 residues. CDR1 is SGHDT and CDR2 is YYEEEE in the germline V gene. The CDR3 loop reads CASSYGLAGGPDEQYF. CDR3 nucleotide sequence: TGTGCCAGCAGTTATGGACTAGCGGGGGGGCCGGACGAGCAGTACTTC. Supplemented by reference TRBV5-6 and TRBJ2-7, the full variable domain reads DAGVTQSPTHLIKTRGQQVTLRCSPKSGHDTVSWYQQALGQGPQFIFQYYEEEERQRGNFPDRFSGHQFPNYSSELNVNALLLGDSALYLCASSYGLAGGPDEQYFGPGTRLTVT.

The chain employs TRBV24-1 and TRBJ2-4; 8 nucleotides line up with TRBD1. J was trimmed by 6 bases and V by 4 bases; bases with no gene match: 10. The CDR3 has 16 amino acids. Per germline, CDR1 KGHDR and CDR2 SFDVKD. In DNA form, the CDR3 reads TGTGCCACCAGTGACACCGGACAGGGCGGTGGAAACATTCAGTACTTC. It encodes CATSDTGQGGGNIQYF.

CDR3 residues: CASSYAGSEQYF. CDR3 DNA: TGTGCCAGCAGTTACGCAGGGTCCGAGCAGTACTTC. This rearrangement joins TRBV6-5 to TRBJ2-7, with a possible D match to TRBD1 (5 bases). The CDR3 is made up of 12 amino acids. Trimming removed 2 bases from V and 6 bases from J, with 8 bases in between. In germline, CDR1 is MNHEY, CDR2 SVGAGI.

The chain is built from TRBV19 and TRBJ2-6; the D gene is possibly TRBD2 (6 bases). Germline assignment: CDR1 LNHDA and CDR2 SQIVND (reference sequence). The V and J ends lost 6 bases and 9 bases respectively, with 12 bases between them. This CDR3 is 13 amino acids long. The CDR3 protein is CASRRPGSNVLTF. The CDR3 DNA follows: TGTGCCAGTAGGCGGCCCGGGAGCAACGTCCTGACTTTC. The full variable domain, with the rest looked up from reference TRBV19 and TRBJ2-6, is DGGITQSPKYLFRKEGQNVTLSCEQNLNHDAMYWYRQDPGQGLRLIYYSQIVNDFQKGDIAEGYSVSREKKESFPLTVTSAQKNPTAFYLCASRRPGSNVLTFGAGSRLTVL.

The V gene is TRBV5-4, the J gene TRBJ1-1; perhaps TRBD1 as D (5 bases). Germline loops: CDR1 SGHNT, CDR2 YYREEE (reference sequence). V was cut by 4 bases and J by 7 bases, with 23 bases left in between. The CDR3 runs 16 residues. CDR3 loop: CASSAWTDRWGVEAFF. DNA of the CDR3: TGTGCCAGCAGCGCCTGGACGGACCGTTGGGGGGTTGAAGCTTTCTTT.

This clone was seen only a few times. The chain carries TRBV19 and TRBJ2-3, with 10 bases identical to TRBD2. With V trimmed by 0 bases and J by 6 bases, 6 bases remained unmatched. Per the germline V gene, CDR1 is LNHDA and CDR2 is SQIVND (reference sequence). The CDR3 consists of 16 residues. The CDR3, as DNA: TGTGCCAGTAGTATAGATCAAGGTAGCGGGGGGGATACGCAGTATTTT. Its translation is CASSIDQGSGGDTQYF.

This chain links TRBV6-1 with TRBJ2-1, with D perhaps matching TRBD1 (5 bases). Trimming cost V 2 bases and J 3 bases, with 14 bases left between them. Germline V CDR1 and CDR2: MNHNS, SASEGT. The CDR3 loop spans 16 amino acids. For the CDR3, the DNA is TGTGCCAGCAGTGAACAGCCAGGGCTTAGCTACAATGAGCAGTTCTTC. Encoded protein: CASSEQPGLSYNEQFF.

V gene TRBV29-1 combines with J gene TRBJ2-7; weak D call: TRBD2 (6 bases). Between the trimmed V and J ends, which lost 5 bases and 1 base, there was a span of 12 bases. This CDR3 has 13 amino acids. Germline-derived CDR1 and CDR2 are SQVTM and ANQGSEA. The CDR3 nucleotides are TGCAGCGTTTGGGTCAGCGGGTCCTACGAGCAGTACTTC. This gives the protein CSVWVSGSYEQYF.

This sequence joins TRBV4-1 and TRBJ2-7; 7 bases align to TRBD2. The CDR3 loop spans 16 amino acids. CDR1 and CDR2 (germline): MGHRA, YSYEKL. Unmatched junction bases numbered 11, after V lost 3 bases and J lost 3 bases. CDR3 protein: CASSHLQGTTYYEQYF. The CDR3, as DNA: TGCGCCAGCAGCCACCTCCAAGGGACTACATACTACGAGCAGTACTTC.

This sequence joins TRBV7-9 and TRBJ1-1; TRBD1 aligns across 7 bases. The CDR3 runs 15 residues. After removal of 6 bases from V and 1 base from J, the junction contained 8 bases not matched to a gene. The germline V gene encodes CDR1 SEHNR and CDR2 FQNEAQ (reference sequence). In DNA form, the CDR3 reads TGTGCCAGCAGGAAAACAGGGGACCCGAACACTGAAGCTTTCTTT. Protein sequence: CASRKTGDPNTEAFF.

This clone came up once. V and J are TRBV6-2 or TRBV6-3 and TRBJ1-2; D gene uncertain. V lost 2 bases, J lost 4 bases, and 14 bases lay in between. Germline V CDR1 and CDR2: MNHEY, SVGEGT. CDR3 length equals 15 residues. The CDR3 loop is CASSYPPAGAYGYTF. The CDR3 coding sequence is TGTGCCAGCAGTTACCCACCGGCAGGCGCCTATGGCTACACCTTC.

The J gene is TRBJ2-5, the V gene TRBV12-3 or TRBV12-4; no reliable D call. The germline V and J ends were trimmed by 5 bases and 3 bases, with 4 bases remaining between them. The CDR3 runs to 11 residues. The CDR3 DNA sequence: TGTGCCAGCAGTACAAAAGAGACCCAGTACTTC. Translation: CASSTKETQYF.

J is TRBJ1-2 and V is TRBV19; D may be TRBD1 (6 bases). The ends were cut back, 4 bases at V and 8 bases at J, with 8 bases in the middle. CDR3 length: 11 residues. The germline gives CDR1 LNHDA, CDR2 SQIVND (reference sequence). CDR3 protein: CASSNRAGYTF. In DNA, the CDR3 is TGTGCCAGTAGTAACAGGGCCGGCTACACCTTC. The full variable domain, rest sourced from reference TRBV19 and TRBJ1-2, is DGGITQSPKYLFRKEGQNVTLSCEQNLNHDAMYWYRQDPGQGLRLIYYSQIVNDFQKGDIAEGYSVSREKKESFPLTVTSAQKNPTAFYLCASSNRAGYTFGSGTRLTVV.

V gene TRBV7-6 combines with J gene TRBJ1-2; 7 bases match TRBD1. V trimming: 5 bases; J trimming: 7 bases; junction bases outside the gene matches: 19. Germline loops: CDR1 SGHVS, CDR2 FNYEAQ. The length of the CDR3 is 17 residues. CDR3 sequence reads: CASSLRQGIGAPTGYTF. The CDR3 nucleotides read TGTGCCAGCAGCCTACGACAGGGTATCGGTGCTCCGACTGGCTACACCTTC.